These 5 T cell receptor beta chains share one sample of origin, sequenced in a study of cytomegalovirus exposure and HLA in healthy donors. Libraries were prepared by immunoSEQ multiplex PCR; TCRdb keeps only in-frame clonotypes and omits some of them. The table lists roughly 150,000 clones, approximately 90% of them singletons. Source material: PBMCs. The receptor source for this set is a young man in good health and CMV-seronegative.

The chain has TRBV30 and TRBJ2-7; no definite D call. This CDR3 is 12 amino acids long. Germline lookup yields CDR1 GTSNPN and CDR2 SVGIG (reference sequence). The V gene lost 0 bases and the J gene lost 4 bases, with 7 bases spanning the gap. The CDR3 sequence: CAWSVSNYEQYF. CDR3 bases: TGTGCCTGGAGTGTTTCCAATTACGAGCAGTACTTC.

The chain is built from TRBV2 and TRBJ2-7; maybe TRBD2 (5 bases). Per germline, CDR1 SNHLY and CDR2 FYNNEI. V lost 3 bases to trimming and J lost 6 bases, with 9 bases between them. The CDR3 totals 12 residues. The CDR3 coding sequence is TGTGCCAGCAGTGAGTGGACTTTCGAGCAGTACTTC. Protein product: CASSEWTFEQYF.

The chain employs TRBV7-2 and TRBJ2-7, with 7 bases fitting TRBD1. Germline V gene lookup returns CDR1 SGHTA and CDR2 FQGNSA. The CDR3 runs 13 residues. CDR3 in amino acids: CANSFTGEYEQYV. The CDR3 DNA sequence: TGTGCCAACAGCTTCACAGGGGAGTACGAGCAGTACGTC.

The chain recombines TRBV19 with TRBJ1-1, with D perhaps TRBD1 (5 bases). Germline V lookup: CDR1 LNHDA, CDR2 SQIVND (reference sequence). CDR3 length equals 14 residues. The ends were cut back, 0 bases at V and 2 bases at J, with 7 bases in the middle. The CDR3, as DNA: TGTGCCAGTAGTATAGACAGGGTCAACACTGAAGCTTTCTTT. Its translation is CASSIDRVNTEAFF. The variable domain in full, with the rest retrieved from reference TRBV19 and TRBJ1-1, is DGGITQSPKYLFRKEGQNVTLSCEQNLNHDAMYWYRQDPGQGLRLIYYSQIVNDFQKGDIAEGYSVSREKKESFPLTVTSAQKNPTAFYLCASSIDRVNTEAFFGQGTRLTVV.

The V and J genes are TRBV10-3 and TRBJ2-7; no firm D call. Trimming left V 3 bases short and J 4 bases short, with 10 bases between. This CDR3 has 13 amino acids. Germline CDR1 and CDR2: ENHRY and SYGVKD. This chain's CDR3 is CAISDQVDYEQYV. CDR3 DNA sequence: TGTGCCATCAGTGATCAGGTGGATTACGAGCAGTACGTC.